This TCR beta chain was retrieved from a study of blood T cell repertoires in COVID-19. Study-level background: The samples span acute and convalescent COVID-19 from the United States, Italy and Spain. Sources were T cells, B-cell-depleted T cells, or PBMCs; the material itself was cDNA or gDNA.

Original data processing: By means of reference gene primer amplification, nucleated cell counts were estimated. Data came from immunoSEQ multiplex PCR; TCRdb stores just in-frame clones and leaves some out. The V and J calls and the clone size are those of that table, but D and trimming were determined from the DNA. This table has under 55,000 clones, 80% appearing once. Germline-derived CDR1 and CDR2 are WSHSY and SAAADI. V was clipped by 2 bases and J by 0 bases, with 10 bases between them. There are 15 residues in the CDR3. The sequencing sample was made of peripheral blood. The rearrangement joins TRBV10-2 to TRBJ1-1; D may be TRBD1 (5 bases). The sequence was collected from a man in his sixties or seventies with acute or convalescent COVID-19. CDR3 DNA sequence: TGCGCCAGCAGTGAGGATAGGGGCTTGAACACTGAAGCTTTCTTT. Amino acid sequence: CASSEDRGLNTEAFF.